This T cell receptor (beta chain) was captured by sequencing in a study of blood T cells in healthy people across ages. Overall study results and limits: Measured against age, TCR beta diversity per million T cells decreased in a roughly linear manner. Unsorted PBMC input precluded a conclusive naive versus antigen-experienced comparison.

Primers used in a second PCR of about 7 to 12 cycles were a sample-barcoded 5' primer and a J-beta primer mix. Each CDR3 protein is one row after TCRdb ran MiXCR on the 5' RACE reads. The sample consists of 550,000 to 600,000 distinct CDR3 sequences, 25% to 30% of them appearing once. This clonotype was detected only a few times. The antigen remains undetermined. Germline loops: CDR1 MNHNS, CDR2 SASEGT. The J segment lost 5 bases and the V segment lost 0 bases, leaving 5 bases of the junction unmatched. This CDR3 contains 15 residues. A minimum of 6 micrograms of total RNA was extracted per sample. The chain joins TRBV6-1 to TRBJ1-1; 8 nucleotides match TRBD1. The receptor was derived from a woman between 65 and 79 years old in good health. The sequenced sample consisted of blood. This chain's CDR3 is CASSEARTGRTEAFF. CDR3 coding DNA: TGTGCCAGCAGTGAAGCCCGGACAGGGAGAACTGAAGCTTTCTTT.